These T cell receptor beta chains were read from a single sample in a study of blood T cell repertoires in COVID-19. Repertoires were generated with immunoSEQ multiplex PCR, while TCRdb's copy carries only in-frame clones and drops some. The sample shows about 80,000 clones, approximately 80% of them seen only once. The sequenced sample was peripheral blood. The receptors shown here come from a woman between 70 and 85 years old with acute or convalescent COVID-19. CDR3s include the opening cysteine and the closing phenylalanine or tryptophan. The D gene is left open where the match is weak. The size entry is marked missing in some rows and otherwise reads once, few, many or a size class.

d_call j_call clone_size v_call cdr3_aa cdr3_nt
- TRBJ1-2 once TRBV3-1/TRBV3-2 CASSLGYGYTF TGTGCCAGCAGCCTCGGGTATGGCTACACCTTC
- TRBJ1-1 once TRBV2 CASGLGAGSRRAFF TGTGCCAGTGGCCTGGGGGCTGGGAGCCGTCGGGCTTTCTTT
TRBD1 TRBJ2-7 - TRBV25-1 CASTGKGAPTYEQYF TGTGCCAGCACCGGAAAGGGGGCCCCAACCTACGAGCAGTACTTC
- TRBJ1-1 few TRBV6-2/TRBV6-3 CASSPWGDLNTEAFF TGTGCCAGCAGCCCATGGGGGGATTTGAACACTGAAGCTTTCTTT
- TRBJ2-5 - TRBV7-2 CASSLRSSASGETQYF TGTGCCAGCAGCTTAAGGTCTAGCGCCTCCGGGGAGACCCAGTACTTC
- TRBJ1-2 - TRBV5-1 CASSLAHGQLYGYTF TGCGCCAGCAGCTTGGCCCACGGACAGTTATATGGCTACACCTTC
TRBD1 TRBJ2-3 - TRBV25-1 CASSDDRAADTQYF TGTGCCAGCAGTGACGACAGGGCTGCAGATACGCAGTATTTT
- TRBJ1-5 - TRBV2 CASRMNRANQPQHF TGTGCCAGCAGGATGAACAGGGCTAATCAGCCCCAGCATTTT
TRBD2 TRBJ2-3 - TRBV3-1/TRBV3-2 CASSGAGSTDTQYF TGTGCCAGCAGTGGAGCGGGGAGCACAGATACGCAGTATTTT
- TRBJ2-6 - TRBV5-1 CASSWSSGANVLTF TGCGCCAGCAGTTGGAGCTCTGGGGCCAACGTCCTGACTTTC
TRBD1 TRBJ2-7 - TRBV5-5 CASSLLGQSYEQYF TGTGCCAGCAGCCTCCTGGGACAGTCCTACGAGCAGTACTTC
TRBD2 TRBJ2-2 - TRBV27 CASSFLAGDNTGELFF TGTGCCAGCAGTTTTCTCGCGGGGGATAACACCGGGGAGCTGTTTTTT
TRBD1 TRBJ1-5 few TRBV15 CATRGQGGNQPQHF TGTGCCACCAGGGGACAGGGTGGCAATCAGCCCCAGCATTTT
TRBD1 TRBJ2-3 - TRBV4-2 CASSPVVAGTGPTDTQYF TGTGCCAGCAGCCCCGTTGTCGCCGGGACAGGGCCCACAGATACGCAGTATTTT
TRBD2 TRBJ2-2 - TRBV19 CASSGSGGMNTGELFF TGTGCCAGTAGCGGTAGCGGGGGGATGAACACCGGGGAGCTGTTTTTT
TRBD1 TRBJ2-5 once TRBV7-9 CASSAQTGQETQYF TGTGCCAGCAGCGCCCAGACAGGGCAAGAGACCCAGTACTTC
- TRBJ2-7 - TRBV2 CASSPSYEQYF TGTGCCAGCAGCCCATCCTACGAGCAGTACTTC
- TRBJ1-2 - TRBV7-2 CASSRDRANYGYTF TGTGCCAGCAGCCGCGACCGGGCTAACTATGGCTACACCTTC
- TRBJ1-4 - TRBV30 CAWSGAGDEEKLFF TGTGCCTGGAGTGGCGCAGGGGATGAAGAAAAACTGTTTTTT
- TRBJ2-7 many TRBV7-9 CASSSFTGSTLEPAYEQYF TGTGCCAGCAGCTCCTTTACGGGATCGACTTTGGAGCCCGCCTACGAGCAGTACTTC
TRBD2 TRBJ2-3 - TRBV9 CASSGRTSGRLTDTQYF TGTGCCAGCAGCGGAAGGACTAGCGGGAGGCTCACAGATACGCAGTATTTT
- TRBJ2-3 - TRBV30 CAWSGGSPDTQYF TGTGCCTGGAGTGGTGGGAGTCCAGATACGCAGTATTTT
TRBD1 TRBJ1-5 - TRBV7-8 CASSLGQGRNSNQPQHF TGTGCCAGCAGCTTAGGACAGGGCCGAAATAGCAATCAGCCCCAGCATTTT
- TRBJ2-5 - TRBV5-1 CASRRAGAQETQYF TGCGCCAGCAGGCGGGCGGGCGCGCAAGAGACCCAGTACTTC
- TRBJ2-7 few TRBV10-3 CAIKQHTFSYEQYF TGTGCCATCAAACAGCACACGTTCTCCTACGAGCAGTACTTC
TRBD1 TRBJ1-6 - TRBV10-3 CAIGRDRDSSPLHF TGTGCCATCGGAAGGGACAGGGATTCTTCACCCCTCCACTTT
- TRBJ2-3 - TRBV7-8 CASGPGSSADTQYF TGTGCCAGCGGCCCGGGTTCATCGGCAGATACGCAGTATTTT
- TRBJ2-2 - TRBV7-3 CASSLQGDTGELFF TGTGCCAGCAGCTTGCAGGGTGACACCGGGGAGCTGTTTTTT
TRBD1 TRBJ2-2 - TRBV7-9 CASSLAGQGASGELFF TGTGCCAGCAGCTTAGCGGGGCAGGGGGCAAGCGGGGAGCTGTTTTTT
TRBD1 TRBJ1-3 - TRBV28 CASSLQGSSGNTIYF TGTGCCAGCAGTCTACAGGGGTCATCTGGAAACACCATATATTTT
TRBD1 TRBJ1-2 - TRBV2 CASRRQGVWVYGYTF TGTGCCAGCAGGCGACAGGGAGTGTGGGTCTATGGCTACACCTTC
- TRBJ2-7 - TRBV3-1/TRBV3-2 CASSQVPGEQYF TGTGCCAGCAGCCAAGTTCCCGGCGAGCAGTACTTC
TRBD1 TRBJ2-2 few TRBV7-2 CAINPRDRGPTGELFF TGTGCCATCAACCCCCGGGACAGGGGGCCCACCGGGGAGCTGTTTTTT
- TRBJ1-1 - TRBV11-3 CASSPNPRTEAFF TGTGCCAGCAGCCCAAACCCGAGAACTGAAGCTTTCTTT
- TRBJ2-3 - TRBV12-1 CASSFSQLEDTQYF TGTGCCAGCAGCTTTTCTCAGCTGGAGGATACGCAGTATTTT
- TRBJ2-7 - TRBV6-2/TRBV6-3 CASSEGLYEQYF TGTGCCAGCAGCGAGGGACTCTACGAGCAGTACTTC
TRBD2 TRBJ2-1 - TRBV7-2 CASSGTSWHEQFF TGTGCCAGCAGCGGGACTAGCTGGCATGAGCAGTTCTTC
- TRBJ2-1 - TRBV4-1 CASSSSDEQFF TGCGCCAGCAGCAGTAGTGATGAGCAGTTCTTC
- TRBJ2-3 - TRBV5-1 CASSPGRLAEDTQYF TGCGCCAGCAGTCCCGGAAGGCTAGCAGAAGATACGCAGTATTTT
- TRBJ2-5 - TRBV4-1 CASSQDFGGIQETQYF TGCGCCAGCAGCCAAGATTTTGGCGGCATCCAAGAGACCCAGTACTTC
- TRBJ1-3 - TRBV3-1/TRBV3-2 CASSSRLSGNTIYF TGTGCCAGCTCGAGCCGCCTCTCTGGAAACACCATATATTTT
- TRBJ1-2 large TRBV4-1 CASSQDSPGPLLNYGYTF TGCGCCAGCAGCCAAGATTCCCCAGGCCCCCTTCTTAACTATGGCTACACCTTC
- TRBJ2-1 - TRBV19 CASSIAGQGNEQFF TGTGCCAGTAGTATAGCTGGTCAGGGCAATGAGCAGTTCTTC
- TRBJ1-2 - TRBV7-2 CASSHLRQGKYGYTF TGTGCCAGCAGCCATCTAAGGCAGGGAAAATATGGCTACACCTTC
- TRBJ1-4 - TRBV18 CASSPRGSQNEKLFF TGTGCCAGCTCACCACGGGGCAGTCAAAATGAAAAACTGTTTTTT
TRBD1 TRBJ2-2 few TRBV5-1 CASSIGQGGTSNTGELFF TGCGCCAGCAGCATAGGACAGGGGGGAACCTCGAACACCGGGGAGCTGTTTTTT
- TRBJ1-5 - TRBV10-3 CAISGGHEDQPQHF TGTGCCATCAGTGGGGGACATGAGGATCAGCCCCAGCATTTT
TRBD2 TRBJ2-1 - TRBV7-2 CASSPDLADRSNEQFF TGTGCCAGCAGCCCCGATCTAGCGGATAGAAGCAATGAGCAGTTCTTC
- TRBJ2-5 - TRBV25-1 CASSEPGWETQYF TGTGCCAGCAGTGAACCGGGGTGGGAGACCCAGTACTTC
- TRBJ2-2 once TRBV24-1 CATKGRGDTGELFF TGTGCCACTAAAGGCAGGGGGGATACCGGGGAGCTGTTTTTT
- TRBJ2-5 - TRBV5-6 CASSLFAGLQTQYF TGTGCCAGCAGCTTGTTTGCGGGGCTGCAGACCCAGTACTTC
- TRBJ2-1 - TRBV2 CASSLPPGNYNEQFF TGTGCCAGCAGCCTGCCCCCGGGGAACTACAATGAGCAGTTCTTC
TRBD1 TRBJ1-1 - TRBV9 CASSVVDRGNTEAFF TGTGCCAGCAGCGTAGTGGACAGGGGGAACACTGAAGCTTTCTTT
- TRBJ1-2 few TRBV14 CASSQMDSRGGYTF TGTGCCAGCAGCCAGATGGACAGCCGAGGGGGCTACACCTTC
- TRBJ2-3 - TRBV12-3/TRBV12-4 CASSSGSTQYF TGTGCCAGCAGTTCGGGAAGTACGCAGTATTTT
TRBD2 TRBJ2-1 - TRBV19 CASSFQRDSEQFF TGTGCCAGTAGTTTCCAGCGGGATAGTGAGCAGTTCTTC
- TRBJ2-1 - TRBV3-1/TRBV3-2 CASSQEGGYNEQFF TGTGCCAGCAGCCAAGAAGGAGGATACAATGAGCAGTTCTTC